These 13 T cell receptor beta chains were all obtained from the same sample, sequenced in a study of regulatory T cells in long-lasting Graves disease. Building of the TCR beta libraries involved iRepertoire HTBI primers and Arm-PCR of CDR3 regions. Each CDR3 protein gets one entry after TCRdb re-called the multiplex PCR reads with MiXCR. The data show about 520,000 distinct CDR3 sequences, around 12% seen once. Time point meaning: newly diagnosed GD, antithyroid drugs for less than 3 months. Extracted PBMC RNA gave rise to the TCR library. The same data also went into a second study, on T cells in Graves' hyperthyroidism and ophthalmopathy.

The sample here was peripheral blood mononuclear cells (PBMCs), taken at new diagnosis, from a patient treated with antithyroid drugs. These receptors all come from a woman under 40 with Graves disease.

This clonotype appeared many times. V usage is TRBV7-6 and J usage is TRBJ2-2; D tentatively reads TRBD1 or TRBD2 (6 bases each). The germline CDR1 and CDR2 sequences are SGHVS and FNYEAQ. The CDR3 loop spans 15 amino acids. V lost 2 bases to trimming and J lost 5 bases, with 12 bases between them. The CDR3 region has the DNA TGTGCCAGCAGCTTACTGGGCGGGACAACCGGGGAGCTGTTTTTT. Protein: CASSLLGGTTGELFF.

This clonotype was seen repeatedly, ten times or more. V and J are TRBV11-2 and TRBJ2-1; D could derive from TRBD1 or TRBD2 (5 bases each). Looked up from germline, CDR1 is SGHAT and CDR2 is FQNNGV. The V end lost 0 bases, the J end lost 10 bases, and 13 bases lay between the germline ends. The CDR3 length is 14 residues. Written as DNA, the CDR3 is TGTGCCAGCAGCTTAGATGTCATATGGGGGGAGCAGTTCTTC. Residues: CASSLDVIWGEQFF.

This chain links TRBV19 with TRBJ2-7, with D possibly TRBD1 on 6 matching bases. The V gene lost 4 bases and the J gene lost 1 base, with 11 bases spanning the gap. This CDR3 is 14 amino acids long. The V gene's germline CDR1 is LNHDA and CDR2 SQIVND (reference sequence). The CDR3 here is CASSTDRLSYEQYF. CDR3 coding DNA: TGTGCCAGTAGTACGGACAGACTGTCCTACGAGCAGTACTTC.

This clonotype showed up many times. The genes are TRBV11-3 and TRBJ2-1; the D gene is possibly TRBD1 (6 bases). V lost 4 bases and J 8 bases, leaving 15 bases between the germline ends. The V gene's germline CDR1 is SGHNT and CDR2 YENEEA. This CDR3 has 14 residues. CDR3 loop: CASSSRTGNDEQFF. CDR3 DNA sequence: TGTGCCAGCAGCTCCAGAACAGGGAACGATGAGCAGTTCTTC. The complete variable domain, with remaining parts taken from reference TRBV11-3 and TRBJ2-1, reads EAGVVQSPRYKIIEKKQPVAFWCNPISGHNTLYWYLQNLGQGPELLIRYENEEAVDDSQLPKDRFSAERLKGVDSTLKIQPAELGDSAVYLCASSSRTGNDEQFFGPGTRLTVL.

This clonotype has a count of ten or more. The gene calls are TRBV28 and TRBJ1-1; tentative D call: TRBD1 (5 bases). Trimming removed 6 bases at V and 2 bases at J, with 16 bases between. The CDR3 consists of 15 residues. Germline values: CDR1 MDHEN, CDR2 SYDVKM. CDR3 sequence: CASRPPVQGNTEAFF. In DNA, the CDR3 is TGTGCCAGCAGGCCCCCCGTTCAGGGAAACACTGAAGCTTTCTTT.

This clonotype showed up many times. The chain combines TRBV5-6 with TRBJ1-1; possible D gene TRBD1, 5 bases. This CDR3 contains 13 residues. Germline CDR1 and CDR2: SGHDT and YYEEEE. V lost 5 bases and J lost 5, with 13 bases in between. CDR3 sequence: CASRIAGGTEAFF. DNA of the CDR3: TGTGCCAGCAGGATCGCCGGGGGGACTGAAGCTTTCTTT.

There are many counts of this clonotype. The chain uses TRBV10-3 and TRBJ2-7, with TRBD1 matching over 9 bases. Germline-derived CDR1 and CDR2 are ENHRY and SYGVKD. J was trimmed by 7 bases and V by 6 bases; bases with no gene match: 10. This CDR3 spans 14 amino acids. The CDR3 coding sequence is TGTGCCATCAGGCCGACAGGGGGAAAGGATGAGCAGTACTTC. Amino acids: CAIRPTGGKDEQYF.

The table lists this clonotype with a few counts. This chain joins TRBV5-1 and TRBJ1-1; TRBD1 matches at 11 bases. The V gene's germline CDR1 is SGHRS and CDR2 YFSETQ. V shed 4 bases, J shed 4 bases, and the junction held 9 bases outside the gene matches. The CDR3 extends over 16 amino acids. The CDR3 coding sequence is TGCGCCAGCAGCCGTTCCCCGGACAGGGGGCTCACTGAAGCTTTCTTT. This gives the protein CASSRSPDRGLTEAFF.

This sequence joins TRBV5-8 and TRBJ2-3; 13 positions match TRBD2. CDR3 size: 15 residues. The V gene's germline CDR1 is SGHTS and CDR2 YDEGEE. The trim removed 3 bases at V and 6 bases at J, leaving 4 bases unmatched. The CDR3 region is CASSWTLAGGDTQYF. The CDR3 bases are TGTGCCAGCAGCTGGACACTAGCGGGAGGGGATACGCAGTATTTT.

This clonotype was seen a handful of times. The chain joins TRBV5-1 to TRBJ2-7; tentative D call: TRBD2 (6 bases). The germline gives CDR1 SGHRS, CDR2 YFSETQ. The length of the CDR3 is 15 residues. V lost 4 bases to trimming and J lost 1 base, with 15 bases between them. CDR3 loop: CASSAFPGASYEQYF. The CDR3 coding sequence is TGCGCCAGCAGCGCTTTTCCGGGAGCGTCCTACGAGCAGTACTTC.

This clonotype was observed a handful of times. The chain employs TRBV19 and TRBJ1-2; D uncertain. This CDR3 comprises 15 residues. V gave up 3 bases and J gave up 4 bases, with 15 bases separating them. Germline V gene sequence: CDR1 LNHDA, CDR2 SQIVND (reference sequence). For the CDR3, the DNA is TGTGCCAGTAGTATCTCTTCCGGGCGCGGCTATGGCTACACCTTC. As protein: CASSISSGRGYGYTF.

The sample holds many counts of this clonotype. The chain is built from TRBV18 and TRBJ2-3; the match to TRBD2 covers 7 bases. V shed 1 base, J shed 3 bases, and the junction held 4 bases outside the gene matches. The CDR3 runs 15 residues. Germline assignment: CDR1 KGHSH and CDR2 LQKENI. CDR3 amino acids: CASSPHQGGTDTQYF. CDR3 nucleotides: TGTGCCAGCTCACCACACCAGGGAGGGACAGATACGCAGTATTTT.

This clonotype has only one observation. This sequence may be a read error, since a much larger clone differs from it by one base. The chain couples TRBV30 to TRBJ2-3; no clear D gene. Trimming left V 4 bases short and J 1 base short, with 9 bases between. Germline V gene data show CDR1 as GTSNPN and CDR2 as SVGIG (reference sequence). The CDR3 totals 13 residues. Here the CDR3 reads CAWKSSGTDTQYF. The CDR3 DNA reads TGTGCCTGGAAGAGCTCGGGCACAGATACGCAGTATTTT.